The 21 T cell receptor beta chains in this list originate from one sample, sequenced in a study of CXCR3-negative and CXCR3-positive naive CD8 T cells. In preparing the TRB cDNA libraries, 5' RACE with UMI labels was used. TCRdb reworked the 5' RACE reads into one entry per CDR3 protein, no DNA. The sample totals fewer than 10,000 distinct CDR3 sequences. Sequencing used naive CXCR3- CD8+ T cells from blood. Subset given: CD45RO-CCR7+CD27+CD95- naive CD8+ T cells lacking CXCR3 (TNR3-). These receptors originate from a human donor in good health. Some clones in this sample may be carry-over from other donors' samples.

The chain employs TRBV27 and TRBJ2-5; TCRdb proposes TRBD2, but this gene call is untestable without DNA. CDR3 size: 15 residues. From germline, CDR1 is MNHEY and CDR2 SMNVEV (reference sequence). The CDR3 is CASSLRDSGGETQYF.

This clonotype is deemed medium-sized (0.01 to 0.1%) by its frequency. The rearrangement uses TRBV9 and TRBJ2-7; TCRdb proposes TRBD2, but this gene call is untestable without DNA. The CDR3 is 15 residues long. Germline V gene sequence: CDR1 SGDLS, CDR2 YYNGEE. CDR3 sequence reads: CASSSGLAATYEQYF.

This chain connects TRBV29-1 to TRBJ2-3; TCRdb picks TRBD1, but there is no DNA to check that call. The CDR3 is 13 amino acids. The germline gives CDR1 SQVTM, CDR2 ANQGSEA. This CDR3 is CSVPTGITDTQYF.

By frequency, this clonotype is medium-sized. CDR3 sequence reads: CSVEFRNNEQFF. V is TRBV29-1 and J is TRBJ2-1. Germline CDR1 reads SQVTM; CDR2 reads ANQGSEA. CDR3 length: 12 amino acids.

According to its frequency, this clonotype is medium-sized. V is TRBV29-1 and J is TRBJ1-5; without DNA, the TCRdb call of TRBD1 cannot be checked. In germline, CDR1 is SQVTM, CDR2 ANQGSEA. The CDR3 covers 16 residues. The CDR3 spells CSVVGLGDPQNQPQHF.

Its frequency marks this clonotype as medium-sized. V and J are TRBV6-1 and TRBJ1-2. The CDR3 consists of 16 residues. Germline V lookup: CDR1 MNHNS, CDR2 SASEGT. The CDR3 reads CASSALIQEINYGYTF.

This chain uses TRBV13 with TRBJ2-5; lacking DNA, the TRBD2 call made by TCRdb goes unchecked. Germline V CDR1 and CDR2: PRHDT, FYEKMQ (reference sequence). The length of the CDR3 is 14 residues. CDR3 sequence: CASSDASGQETQYF.

This clonotype is called medium-sized based on its frequency. This chain links TRBV4-3 with TRBJ2-3. The CDR3 runs 14 residues. CDR1 is LGHNA and CDR2 is YSLEER in the germline V gene. The CDR3 is CASSQETVADTQYF.

The chain recombines TRBV5-1 with TRBJ2-6; TCRdb returns TRBD1, unconfirmable since there is no DNA. CDR1 and CDR2 from the germline V gene are SGHRS and YFSETQ. This CDR3 comprises 15 residues. CDR3 protein: CASSLQGRSEGVLTF.

According to its frequency, this clonotype is medium-sized. The rearrangement joins TRBV18 to TRBJ2-1. The CDR3 consists of 17 residues. CDR1 is KGHSH, CDR2 LQKENI, per germline. Here the CDR3 reads CASSPPRGETYYNEQFF.

This chain uses TRBV29-1 with TRBJ2-3; TCRdb lists TRBD1, though no DNA is available to test this call. In germline, CDR1 is SQVTM, CDR2 ANQGSEA. There are 16 residues in the CDR3. This CDR3 is CSDTPGQGAFADTQYF.

This clonotype registers medium-sized (0.01 to 0.1%) by frequency. The chain carries TRBV5-4 and TRBJ2-1; TCRdb selects TRBD1, and the lack of DNA leaves this call unchecked. There are 14 residues in the CDR3. Germline values: CDR1 SGHNT, CDR2 YYREEE (reference sequence). CDR3 sequence: CASSLTGTKDEQFF. Full variable domain (remainder filled in from reference TRBV5-4 and TRBJ2-1): ETGVTQSPTHLIKTRGQQVTLRCSSQSGHNTVSWYQQALGQGPQFIFQYYREEENGRGNFPPRFSGLQFPNYSSELNVNALELDDSALYLCASSLTGTKDEQFFGPGTRLTVL.

The rearrangement uses TRBV6-6 and TRBJ1-2; the D call from TCRdb, TRBD1, cannot be confirmed without DNA. This CDR3 comprises 14 residues. Germline CDR1 MNHNY, CDR2 SVGAGI (reference sequence). This CDR3 reads CASSYPGAMDGYTF.

This chain uses TRBV7-6 with TRBJ2-1. The CDR3 sequence is 12 residues long. The V gene's germline CDR1 is SGHVS and CDR2 FNYEAQ. CDR3 residues: CASSSNMFEQFF.

The chain uses TRBV2 and TRBJ2-5. Germline CDR1 and CDR2: SNHLY and FYNNEI. The length of the CDR3 is 12 residues. The CDR3 is CASSAVQETQYF.

Measured by frequency, this clonotype is medium-sized. This chain uses TRBV10-3 with TRBJ2-4; lacking DNA, the TRBD1 call made by TCRdb goes unchecked. The germline gives CDR1 ENHRY, CDR2 SYGVKD. There are 11 residues in the CDR3. This CDR3 is CAISEEGTQYF.

The V gene is TRBV10-1, the J gene TRBJ2-5; TCRdb's assignment of TRBD1 cannot be checked, as there is no DNA. Per the germline V gene, CDR1 is WNHNN and CDR2 is SYGVQD (reference sequence). This CDR3 is built from 12 residues. CDR3 sequence reads: CASGDGQETQYF.

This sequence joins TRBV10-1 and TRBJ1-5; absent DNA, TCRdb's TRBD1 call cannot be checked. This CDR3 has 16 amino acids. CDR1 is WNHNN, CDR2 SYGVQD, per germline (reference sequence). This chain's CDR3 is CASSDHVVQVNQPQHF.

In terms of frequency, this clonotype is medium-sized. The V call is TRBV12-3 or TRBV12-4, the J call TRBJ2-7; TCRdb selects TRBD2, and the lack of DNA leaves this call unchecked. The CDR3 runs 14 residues. CDR3 amino acids: CASSQAGFPYEQYF.

This chain joins TRBV20-1 and TRBJ2-7; as DNA is missing, the TRBD2 call by TCRdb cannot be tested. The CDR3 loop spans 15 amino acids. CDR1 DFQATT and CDR2 SNEGSKA come from the germline V gene (reference sequence). The chain's CDR3 is CSARSGTSGSYEQYF.

V is TRBV6-2 or TRBV6-3 and J is TRBJ2-3; with no DNA, the TCRdb D assignment of TRBD2 cannot be verified. Germline V lookup: CDR1 MNHEY, CDR2 SVGEGT. The CDR3 spans 14 residues. This chain's CDR3 is CASFGSQPDHTQYF.